This T cell receptor beta chain was recovered during a study of blood T cells in healthy people across ages. For the second PCR, which ran for about 6 to 12 cycles, a sample-barcoded 5' primer and a J-beta primer mix were used. MiXCR was run by TCRdb on the 5' RACE reads, yielding one entry per CDR3 protein. The sample has 1 million or so distinct CDR3 sequences, approximately 25% seen once. CDR1 and CDR2 (germline): MNHNY, SVGAGI (reference sequence). This CDR3 is built from 14 residues. V was pared by 6 bases and J by 3 bases, with 4 bases of the junction left unmatched. These data also featured in a second study, about T cells of mothers and their children. Per that study: Each mother yielded more than 9.5 million TCR beta CDR3 reads. Each child yielded a few million reads.

This chain links TRBV6-6 with TRBJ1-4; 7 bases fit TRBD1. The TCR originated in a girl aged 2 to 9 in good health. The sequenced material came from blood. CDR3 sequence: CASRPGTANEKLFF. For the CDR3, the DNA is TGTGCCAGCAGGCCCGGGACAGCTAATGAAAAACTGTTTTTT.